This TCR beta chain appears in the sequencing data of a study of shared clonotypes between healthy human individuals. Across the whole study: Contributing individuals were a couple of females and a few males aged 18 to 49.

The naive CD8 population came from CD45RO-negative cells selected for CCR7, without terminally differentiated effector memory CD45RA+ cells. Clones were sequenced by immunoSEQ multiplex PCR, and TCRdb holds only the in-frame ones, with some missing. The repertoire consists of hundreds of thousands of clones, with nearly 95% occurring once and the leading ten covering under 30%. V lost 2 bases to trimming and J lost 4 bases; unmatched junction nucleotides: 3. This CDR3 contains 14 residues. CDR1 and CDR2 (germline): SGDLS, YYNGEE. The V gene is TRBV9, the J gene TRBJ2-7, with 10 positions matching TRBD2. Sequenced material: naive CD8+ T cells sorted from blood. This clonotype was sampled from a man aged 30 to 39 in good health. The DNA of the CDR3 is TGTGCCAGCAGCGTTTCTAGCGGGAGATACGAGCAGTACTTC. Its translation is CASSVSSGRYEQYF.